The 17 T cell receptor beta chains listed next were all sequenced from one sample in a study of T cell responses to AZD1222 COVID-19 vaccine. The assay was immunoSEQ multiplex PCR, and TCRdb's table has in-frame clones only and misses some. The table includes 150,000 or so clones, roughly 93% detected once. The sequenced sample was peripheral blood, obtained on day 0 of AZD1222 vaccination. The receptors come from an adult in good health.

The rearrangement links TRBV19 to TRBJ2-5; 9 nucleotides align to TRBD1. This CDR3 spans 12 amino acids. CDR1 is LNHDA, CDR2 SQIVND, per germline (reference sequence). V shed 9 bases and J 6 bases; nucleotides not matched to a gene: 5. The CDR3 sequence is CASRDREQTQYF. CDR3 DNA: TGTGCCAGCCGGGACAGGGAACAGACCCAGTACTTC.

This clone has just one count. V is TRBV11-2 and J is TRBJ2-7; 7 bases match TRBD1. With V trimmed by 4 bases and J by 0 bases, 12 bases remained unmatched. The CDR3 covers 17 residues. The germline gives CDR1 SGHAT, CDR2 FQNNGV. Here the CDR3 DNA reads TGTGCCAGCAGCTCTTTCTACAGGGGTTCGGGCTCCTACGAGCAGTACTTC. Its translation is CASSSFYRGSGSYEQYF.

The count of this clone is one. The chain joins TRBV6-5 to TRBJ1-1, with no clear D. The V gene lost 6 bases and the J gene lost 1 base, with 9 bases spanning the gap. The CDR3 loop spans 13 amino acids. Germline V gives CDR1 MNHEY, CDR2 SVGAGI. For the CDR3, the DNA is TGTGCCAGCAGGATTGTGGGGAACACTGAAGCTTTCTTT. Translation gives CASRIVGNTEAFF.

The rearrangement joins TRBV15 to TRBJ2-2, with D maybe TRBD2 (6 bases). Looked up from germline, CDR1 is LNHNV and CDR2 is YYDKDF (reference sequence). Trimming stripped 0 bases from V and 5 bases from J, with 16 bases between. The CDR3 runs to 17 residues. In DNA, the CDR3 is TGTGCCACCAGCAGAGAGGGCAGACTAGTGGATACCGGGGAGCTGTTTTTT. Protein product: CATSREGRLVDTGELFF. The variable domain in full, with the rest retrieved from reference TRBV15 and TRBJ2-2, is DAMVIQNPRYQVTQFGKPVTLSCSQTLNHNVMYWYQQKSSQAPKLLFHYYDKDFNNEADTPDNFQSRRPNTSFCFLDIRSPGLGDTAMYLCATSREGRLVDTGELFFGEGSRLTVL.

The chain is built from TRBV4-2 and TRBJ2-1; 10 bases agree with TRBD2. V trimming: 4 bases; J trimming: 6 bases; junction bases outside the gene matches: 6. Germline values: CDR1 LGHNA, CDR2 YNFKEQ. The CDR3 sequence is 15 residues long. In DNA form, the CDR3 reads TGTGCCAGCAGCCCTTCACTAGCGGGAAGCAATGAGCAGTTCTTC. This gives the protein CASSPSLAGSNEQFF.

The chain employs TRBV3-1 (or the pseudogene TRBV3-2) and TRBJ2-5; TRBD1 agrees at 10 bases. J was trimmed by 1 base and V by 3 bases; bases with no gene match: 8. Germline CDR1 LGHDT, CDR2 YNNKEL (reference sequence). The CDR3 extends over 17 amino acids. CDR3 nucleotide sequence: TGTGCCAGCAGCCAGGGCCTCCGGGACAGGGGCCAAGAGACCCAGTACTTC. Protein product: CASSQGLRDRGQETQYF.

V gene TRBV2 combines with J gene TRBJ2-5; 10 nucleotides line up with TRBD1. The CDR3 is 14 amino acids. V dropped 6 bases and J dropped 4; count of bases not matched to a gene: 5. From germline, CDR1 is SNHLY and CDR2 FYNNEI. The CDR3 region has the DNA TGTGCCAGCAGAAGTAGGACAGGGGGAGAGACCCAGTACTTC. The encoded protein is CASRSRTGGETQYF. Complete variable domain (other parts from reference TRBV2 and TRBJ2-5): EPEVTQTPSHQVTQMGQEVILRCVPISNHLYFYWYRQILGQKVEFLVSFYNNEISEKSEIFDDQFSVERPDGSNFTLKIRSTKLEDSAMYFCASRSRTGGETQYFGPGTRLLVL.

The chain recombines TRBV18 with TRBJ1-1, with 7 bases that match TRBD1. Per the germline V gene, CDR1 is KGHSH and CDR2 is LQKENI. The CDR3 extends over 14 amino acids. V gave up 3 bases and J gave up 2 bases; unmatched junction bases: 3. The CDR3 nucleotides read TGTGCCAGCTCACCCGACAGGGTAAACACTGAAGCTTTCTTT. As protein: CASSPDRVNTEAFF.

This chain joins TRBV7-2 and TRBJ2-1; 10 bases match TRBD2. Germline V gene sequence: CDR1 SGHTA, CDR2 FQGNSA. This CDR3 region has 14 residues. The V and J ends lost 8 bases and 6 bases, in that order; junction bases with no gene match: 7. CDR3 residues: CASSSGRDVNEQFF. The DNA of the CDR3 is TGTGCCAGCTCGAGCGGGAGGGACGTCAATGAGCAGTTCTTC.

This clone was seen only once. J is TRBJ1-5 and V is TRBV19; tentatively, D is TRBD1 (5 bases). In germline, CDR1 is LNHDA, CDR2 SQIVND (reference sequence). This CDR3 region has 14 residues. Trimming took off 6 bases at V and 4 bases at J, with 13 bases between the two ends. The CDR3 sequence: CASSHGRGNQPQHF. DNA of the CDR3: TGTGCCAGTAGCCACGGACGGGGGAATCAGCCCCAGCATTTT.

The gene calls are TRBV28 and TRBJ2-5; 7 nucleotides agree with TRBD1. This CDR3 has 15 residues. CDR1 MDHEN and CDR2 SYDVKM come from the germline V gene. V shed 6 bases, J shed 5 bases, and the junction held 12 bases outside the gene matches. CDR3 sequence: CASRADPDRAETQYF. CDR3 DNA sequence: TGTGCCAGCAGAGCCGACCCAGACAGGGCGGAGACCCAGTACTTC.

The V and J genes are TRBV23-1 and TRBJ2-7, with D uncertain. TRBV23-1 is identified as an open reading frame with a role that is uncertain. V shed 2 bases and J shed 4 bases, with 18 bases lying between them. The CDR3 consists of 16 residues. This chain's CDR3 is CASSQPTDEVRYEQYF. The DNA for the CDR3 is TGCGCCAGCAGTCAACCCACCGATGAGGTCAGGTACGAGCAGTACTTC.

The chain joins TRBV7-8 to TRBJ1-5; TRBD1 might be the D (6 bases). V lost 1 base to trimming and J lost 4 bases, with 11 bases between them. Germline V lookup: CDR1 SGHVS, CDR2 FQNEAQ. This CDR3 has 15 amino acids. CDR3 region: CASSLGGGGNQPQHF. The CDR3 DNA reads as TGTGCCAGCAGCTTAGGGGGAGGGGGAAATCAGCCCCAGCATTTT.

The V and J genes are TRBV21-1 and TRBJ1-1. TRBV21-1 is assigned pseudogene status. There are 17 residues in the CDR3. For the CDR3, the DNA is TGTGCCAGCACCCTTCCAGGACTCCGGGGGAGGGACACTGAAGCTTTCTTT. This codes for CASTLPGLRGRDTEAFF.

The rearrangement uses TRBV11-2 and TRBJ2-2; 11 bases line up with TRBD2. This CDR3 is built from 16 residues. V was pared by 5 bases and J by 7 bases, with 9 bases of the junction left unmatched. Germline CDR1 is SGHAT and CDR2 is FQNNGV. This chain's CDR3 is CASSPRTSGYGGELFF. The DNA of the CDR3 is TGTGCCAGCAGCCCCCGGACTAGCGGGTATGGCGGGGAGCTGTTTTTT. The full variable domain, rest sourced from reference TRBV11-2 and TRBJ2-2, is EAGVAQSPRYKIIEKRQSVAFWCNPISGHATLYWYQQILGQGPKLLIQFQNNGVVDDSQLPKDRFSAERLKGVDSTLKIQPAKLEDSAVYLCASSPRTSGYGGELFFGEGSRLTVL.

This clone showed up just once. The chain is built from TRBV19 and TRBJ1-1; 8 positions agree with TRBD1. The CDR3 loop spans 14 amino acids. V lost 3 bases to trimming and J lost 5 bases; unmatched junction nucleotides: 5. Germline V gives CDR1 LNHDA, CDR2 SQIVND (reference sequence). The DNA of the CDR3 is TGTGCCAGTAGTATCCGGACAGGGCTTACTGAAGCTTTCTTT. This codes for CASSIRTGLTEAFF. The full variable domain, with the rest looked up from reference TRBV19 and TRBJ1-1, is DGGITQSPKYLFRKEGQNVTLSCEQNLNHDAMYWYRQDPGQGLRLIYYSQIVNDFQKGDIAEGYSVSREKKESFPLTVTSAQKNPTAFYLCASSIRTGLTEAFFGQGTRLTVV.

The chain couples TRBV29-1 to TRBJ2-7; TRBD2 aligns across 11 bases. Germline CDR1 is SQVTM and CDR2 is ANQGSEA. V lost 5 bases and J lost 0; bases outside the gene matches: 9. This CDR3 region has 16 residues. The CDR3: CSVRTRLAGSSYEQYF. CDR3 coding DNA: TGCAGCGTTCGTACCAGACTAGCGGGAAGCTCCTACGAGCAGTACTTC.